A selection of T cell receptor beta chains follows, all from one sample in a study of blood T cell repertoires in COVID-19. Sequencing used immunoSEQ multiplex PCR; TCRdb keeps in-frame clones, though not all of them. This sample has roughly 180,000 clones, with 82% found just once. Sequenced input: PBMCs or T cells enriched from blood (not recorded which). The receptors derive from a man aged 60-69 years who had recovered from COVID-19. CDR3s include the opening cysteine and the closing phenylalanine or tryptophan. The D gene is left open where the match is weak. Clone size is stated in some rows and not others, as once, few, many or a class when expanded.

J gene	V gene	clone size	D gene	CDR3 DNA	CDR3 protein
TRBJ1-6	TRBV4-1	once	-	TGCGCCAGCAGCCAACTTACAGGGTACAATTCACCCCTCCACTTT	CASSQLTGYNSPLHF
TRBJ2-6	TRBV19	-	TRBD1	TGTGCCAGCACGGACAGGGGGGCTGGGGCCAACGTCCTGACTTTC	CASTDRGAGANVLTF